The entry below gives a single T cell receptor beta chain sequence along with its context. TCRdb redid the calling of the 5' RACE reads with MiXCR, one entry per CDR3 protein. The sample holds around 160,000 distinct CDR3 sequences, roughly 12% seen once. The sample belongs to a study of T-cell memory formation after mild COVID-19. The receptor comes from a man between 18 and 29 years old who had mild COVID-19 (a few samples of this study predate the infection). Cell type and time point are not known. Input material: PBMCs or a T cell subset sorted from them (not recorded which).

The DNA of the CDR3 is TGTGCCAGCAGTTACTGGGGGAACTATGGCTACACCTTC. Amino acids: CASSYWGNYGYTF. V usage is TRBV6-2 or TRBV6-3 and J usage is TRBJ1-2; possible D gene TRBD1, 5 bases. This CDR3 spans 13 amino acids. The germline V and J ends were trimmed by 1 base and 2 bases, with 5 bases remaining between them. Germline V lookup: CDR1 MNHEY, CDR2 SVGEGT.